This TCR beta chain appears in the sequencing data of a study of T cells in Graves' hyperthyroidism and ophthalmopathy. Amplified regions were TCR beta CDR3 sequences from RNA transcripts. The primer set for the first-round RT-PCR of the TCR CDR3 was HTBI. TCRdb re-derived calls from the multiplex PCR reads in MiXCR, one entry per CDR3 protein. The data hold roughly 330,000 distinct CDR3 sequences, with approximately 16% observed a single time. From germline, CDR1 is MNHEY and CDR2 SMNVEV (reference sequence). V was clipped by 5 bases and J by 7 bases; unmatched bases: 8. The CDR3 runs to 14 residues.

The chain employs TRBV27 and TRBJ2-5; 9 bases map to TRBD1. This TCR derives from a man younger than 40 with Graves' hyperthyroidism. Material: blood. The CDR3 region is CASSTWDRAGTQYF. The CDR3 bases are TGTGCCAGCAGTACCTGGGACAGGGCGGGGACCCAGTACTTC.